The 2 T cell receptor beta chains below were found in one sample sequenced in a study of immune cell composition in non-small cell lung cancer. Normal lung was sampled as far from the tumour as possible, at least 3 cm. Sequenced by immunoSEQ multiplex PCR; TCRdb stores in-frame clones only, minus some. The sample comprises under 500 clones, 65% to 75% of which are singletons, and 7.3% rests with the top ten. The specimen sequenced was non-adjacent lung tissue. These receptors all come from a human donor with non-small cell lung cancer.

This clone was counted once. The chain employs TRBV29-1 and TRBJ1-2, with unresolved D. Germline values: CDR1 SQVTM, CDR2 ANQGSEA. Trimming shortened V by 5 bases and J by 4 bases, and 14 bases separated the two germline ends. The length of the CDR3 is 13 residues. The CDR3 protein is CSVPIAGGYGYTF. The CDR3 region has the DNA TGCAGCGTTCCCATCGCCGGAGGCTATGGCTACACCTTC.

The J gene is TRBJ1-4, the V gene TRBV10-3; D gene ambiguous. Germline lookup yields CDR1 ENHRY and CDR2 SYGVKD. With 5 bases removed from V and 0 bases from J, the gap between germline ends came to 16 bases. The CDR3 has 17 residues. CDR3 in amino acids: CAISPQVGVATNEKLFF. The DNA of the CDR3 is TGTGCCATCAGTCCCCAAGTGGGAGTTGCAACTAATGAAAAACTGTTTTTT.